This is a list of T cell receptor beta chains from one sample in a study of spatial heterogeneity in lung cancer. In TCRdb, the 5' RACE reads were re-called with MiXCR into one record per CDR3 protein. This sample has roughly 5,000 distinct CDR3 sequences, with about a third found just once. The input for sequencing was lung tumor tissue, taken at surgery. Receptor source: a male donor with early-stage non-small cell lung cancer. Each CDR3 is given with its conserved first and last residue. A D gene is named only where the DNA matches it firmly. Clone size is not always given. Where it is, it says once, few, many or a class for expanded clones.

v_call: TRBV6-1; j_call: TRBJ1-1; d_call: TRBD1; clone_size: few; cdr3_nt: TGTGCCAGCAGTCCCCAGACAGGGGCGGACACTGAAGCTTTCTTT; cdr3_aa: CASSPQTGADTEAFF
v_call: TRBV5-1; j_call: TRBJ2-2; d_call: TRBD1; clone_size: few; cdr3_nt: TGCGCCAGCAGCCCCCACCGGGACAGATCCACCGGGGAGCTGTTTTTT; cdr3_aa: CASSPHRDRSTGELFF
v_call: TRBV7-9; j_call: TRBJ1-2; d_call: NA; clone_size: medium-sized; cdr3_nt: TGTGCCAGCAGCCTCGAAACAGGTGTCTATGGCTACACCTTC; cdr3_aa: CASSLETGVYGYTF
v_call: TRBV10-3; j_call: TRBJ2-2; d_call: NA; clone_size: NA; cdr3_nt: TGTGCCATCAGTGAGCCCTCAGGGGGAGGCACCGGGGAGCTGTTTTTT; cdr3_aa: CAISEPSGGGTGELFF
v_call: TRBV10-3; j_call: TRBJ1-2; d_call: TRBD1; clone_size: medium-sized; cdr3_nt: TGTGCCATCAGTTCACCGGGACAGGGAGAGAATGGCTACACCTTC; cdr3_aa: CAISSPGQGENGYTF
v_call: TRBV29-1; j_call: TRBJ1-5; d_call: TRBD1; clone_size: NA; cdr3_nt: TGCAGCGTGGCCGGGACAGCCAAGCAGCCCCAGCATTTT; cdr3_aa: CSVAGTAKQPQHF
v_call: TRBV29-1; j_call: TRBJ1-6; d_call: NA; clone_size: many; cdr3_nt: TGCAGCGCAGGGGATTTGGATTCACCCCTCCACTTT; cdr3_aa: CSAGDLDSPLHF
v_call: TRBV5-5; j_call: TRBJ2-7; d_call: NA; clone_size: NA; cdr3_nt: TGTGCCAGCAGCCTGGGACTCCACCAACTTTACGAGCAGTACTTC; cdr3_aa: CASSLGLHQLYEQYF
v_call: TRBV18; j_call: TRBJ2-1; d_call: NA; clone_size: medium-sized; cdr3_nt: TGTGCCAGCTCAGGGGACATTATCTACAATGAGCAGTTCTTC; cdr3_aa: CASSGDIIYNEQFF
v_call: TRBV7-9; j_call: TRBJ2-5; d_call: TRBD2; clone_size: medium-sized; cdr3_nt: TGTGCCAGCAGCTTAGGGACTAGCGGGGATAGTACTCAAGAGACCCAGTACTTC; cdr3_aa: CASSLGTSGDSTQETQYF
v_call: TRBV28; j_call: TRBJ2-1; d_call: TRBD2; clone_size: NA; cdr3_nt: TGTGCCAGCACCTCTAGCGGGAAGCCCGAGTCCTACAATGAGCAGTTCTTC; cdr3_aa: CASTSSGKPESYNEQFF
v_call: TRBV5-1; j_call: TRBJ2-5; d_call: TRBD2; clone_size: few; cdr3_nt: TGCGCCAGCAGCTTGGCCCTAGCGGGGCAAGAGACCCAGTACTTC; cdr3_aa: CASSLALAGQETQYF
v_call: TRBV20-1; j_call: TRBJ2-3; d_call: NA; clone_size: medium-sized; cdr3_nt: TGCAGTGCTAGAGATCGATGGGGATATACAGATACGCAGTATTTT; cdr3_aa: CSARDRWGYTDTQYF
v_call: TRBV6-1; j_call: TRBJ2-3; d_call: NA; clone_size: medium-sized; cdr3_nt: TGTGCCAGCAGTGAAGATGGAAACTCAGATACGCAGTATTTT; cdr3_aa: CASSEDGNSDTQYF
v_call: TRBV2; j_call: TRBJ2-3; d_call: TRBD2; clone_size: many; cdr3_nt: TGTGCCAGCGGCCGGCGGGAGGCCACAGATACGCAGTATTTT; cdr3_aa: CASGRREATDTQYF
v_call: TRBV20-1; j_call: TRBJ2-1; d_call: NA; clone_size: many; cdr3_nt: TGCAGGCTCGGGGTGGGAGTCGTCTACAATGAGCAGTTCTTC; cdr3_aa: CRLGVGVVYNEQFF